Below, one TCR beta chain is given with its context. This receptor's antigen is unknown. No qualities accompany the bases; no much larger clone lies one base away. RNA was extracted with the RNeasy kit and 0.5 to 1 ug was reverse transcribed using random hexamers. The immunoSEQ multiplex PCR assay, which covers 54 Vbeta and 13 Jbeta segments, was used to amplify TCR beta CDR3 regions. Bias from PCR amplification was corrected by using a synthetic template baseline for primer optimization and for computational correction. Processing in the source paper ran as follows. Only productive sequences were kept, with reads annotated to V, D and J genes according to IMGT and analyzed in immunoSEQ Analyzer. Clonality was computed as one minus Shannon entropy normalized by log2 of the number of productive unique sequences. For each patient and control, public and private clones were evaluated among the 100 most prevalent clones. Susac-specific clones were defined as absent from healthy and MS cohorts, about 1,100 published viral clones and other ImmuneACCESS disease sequences. The raw public data were reprocessed by TCRdb itself: fastp quality trimming at Q25, MiXCR clonotype calling, in-frame beta chains only. Rows with one shared CDR3 protein collapse into an entry with the most common genes and DNA. These V and J calls derive from TCRdb rather than the authors' analysis. This sample gives about 170,000 distinct CDR3 sequences in total; roughly 92% of them show up just once. Of the sample, approximately 0.09% is held by the ten largest clones.

From the cysteine up to the phenylalanine, the CDR3 has a length of 14 residues. The sequence is cut down to CDR3 DNA, 42 bases in frame from base 1. CDR1 SGHRS and CDR2 YFSETQ were looked up in the germline V gene. After removal of 4 bases from V and 5 bases from J, the junction retains 5 bases not matched to a gene. This sample stems from a study of CD8 T cells in Susac syndrome (dated by TCRdb to between 2019 and 2020). Background for the entire study: Repertoire sequencing was used to test whether CD8+ T cell activation and differentiation in Susac syndrome was antigen driven.

What the authors observed across the whole study: The TCR sequencing and HLA analysis was acknowledged to have included a relatively small number of individuals.

High-throughput TCR beta sequencing profiled peripheral blood CD8+ and CD4+ T cells from healthy donors, Susac syndrome patients and multiple sclerosis patients. Treatment-naive patients with stable or active relapsing-remitting disease fulfilling revised McDonald criteria were used as multiple sclerosis controls. Bulk CD8+ and CD4+ T cells were purified magnetically by negative isolation, whereas CD8+ TEMRA cells were enriched by FACS. Blood was collected in EDTA tubes and processed within 24 hours, with PBMCs isolated through density gradient centrifugation. PBMCs destined for TCR sequencing were cryopreserved in liquid nitrogen and later thawed in a 37 °C water bath. The sorted or isolated CD4+, CD8+ and CD8+ TEMRA cells reached a purity of at least 90%.

This clonotype was obtained from a human donor with multiple sclerosis. The sequence links TRBV5-1 to TRBJ2-5, with 10 bases in between that match TRBD1. Sequenced material: CD4+ T cells from PBMCs. Read as DNA, the sequence is TGCGCCAGCAGCCAGACAGGGGGCGATGAGACCCAGTACTTC. This sequence encodes CASSQTGGDETQYF.